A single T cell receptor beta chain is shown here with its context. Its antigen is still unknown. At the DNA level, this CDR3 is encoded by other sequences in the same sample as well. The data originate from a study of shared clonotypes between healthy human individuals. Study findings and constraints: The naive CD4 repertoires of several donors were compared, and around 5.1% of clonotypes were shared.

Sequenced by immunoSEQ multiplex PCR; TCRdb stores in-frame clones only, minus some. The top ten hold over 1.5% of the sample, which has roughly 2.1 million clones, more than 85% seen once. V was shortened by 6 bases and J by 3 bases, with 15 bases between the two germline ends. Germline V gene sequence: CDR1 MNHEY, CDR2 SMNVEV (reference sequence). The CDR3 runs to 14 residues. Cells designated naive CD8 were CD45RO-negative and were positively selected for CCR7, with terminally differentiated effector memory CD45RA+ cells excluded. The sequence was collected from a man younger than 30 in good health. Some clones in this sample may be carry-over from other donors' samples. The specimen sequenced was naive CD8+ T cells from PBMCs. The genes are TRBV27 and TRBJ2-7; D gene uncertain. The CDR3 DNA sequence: TGTGCCAGCAGCCCCCGTGGGCGGAGCTACGAGCAGTACTTC. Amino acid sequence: CASSPRGRSYEQYF.